This T cell receptor (beta chain) was identified during a study of T cell clones after liver transplantation (dated by TCRdb to between 2017 and 2020). Regarding the research as a whole: The samples were obtained from ITN030ST, a randomized trial that attempted immunosuppression withdrawal within 2 years after liver transplantation. The studied cohort comprised 8 liver transplant recipients, 3 classified as tolerant and 5 as non-tolerant. Third party-reactive TCRbeta sequences were also identified from pre-transplant MLRs to serve as an antigen-independent comparator for donor-reactive sequences. Blood samples were collected pre-transplant, pre-randomization before withdrawal, and post-randomization after either full withdrawal or failed withdrawal. Tolerance was defined as complete withdrawal of immunosuppression for at least one year without a rise in liver enzymes beyond twice the upper limit of normal. The subjects received no induction therapy and were kept on standard immunosuppression until randomization at 12-24 months post-transplant. Donor-reactive T cell clones were identified using TCRbeta sequencing after a pre-transplant mixed lymphocyte reaction and were then followed in post-transplant blood. Of the eight recipients, a few were HCV-positive, while the remaining recipients had been transplanted for non-autoimmune, non-viral indications. The study at large found these results: Without allograft tissue specimens, donor-reactive T cells may have migrated into the graft rather than being deleted. Once repertoire turnover was taken into account, donor-reactive detection showed a significant reduction for CD4 in 7 of 8 subjects and for CD8 in 8 of 8. A significant post-transplant decrease in circulating donor-reactive CD4 TCRbeta sequences was observed in 5 of 8 subjects, irrespective of tolerance or HCV status. Low numbers of available donor cells limited the measurable donor-reactive repertoire in two subjects. Conclusions were preliminary, limited by small, heterogeneous patient numbers and non-standardized post-transplant time points. The decline in donor-reactive sequences exceeded the decline in third party-reactive sequences, suggesting partial antigen-specific deletion that was unrelated to withdrawal success.

In the case of this clone: The antigen it binds to is not known. Base qualities are not at hand, and no much larger clone is one base apart.

Frozen genomic DNA underwent high-throughput TCRbeta CDR3 sequencing by immunoSEQ, including PCR amplification, mapping, bias correction and internal controls. In the source study's methods: Productive rearrangements were kept, and unique TCRbeta sequences were defined by CDR3 nucleotide sequence plus V and J gene. Donor-reactive sequences required at least 5-fold expansion in CFSE-low cells versus unstimulated pre-transplant cells and at least 0.01% frequency. Per-subject minimum frequency thresholds, based on the lowest-template unstimulated sample, ensured at least 90% detection power. Jensen-Shannon divergence between the top 1000 TCRbeta sequences post-transplant and pre-transplant was used to measure repertoire turnover. Changes in detection of donor-reactive sequences were assessed with two-sided Fisher's exact tests. In TCRdb, the immuneACCESS table is reduced to in-frame sequences with V and J assigned. These tables do not hold every clone; where another copy was compared, an unresolved V gene accounts for under half, and the others remain unexplained. That table supplies the V and J calls and clone size; D and trimming were determined from the DNA. The sample table holds approximately 71,000 clones, of which over 90% were seen once. The ten largest clones represent 0.98% of the sample.

Unstimulated PBMCs, after thawing, were stained for CD3, CD4 and CD8 and then FACS-sorted into CD3+CD4+ and CD3+CD8+ populations. Randomization to immunosuppression withdrawal applied to every one of the 8 studied subjects. The Qiagen DNeasy Blood and Tissue Kit was used for isolation of genomic DNA. CDR1 and CDR2 are drawn from the germline V gene: SGHTS, YDEGEE. The CDR3 holds 14 amino acids from the cysteine to the phenylalanine. Only CDR3 DNA remains: 42 bases, in frame from the first base. Trimming costs V 4 bases and J 0 bases, and their ends lie 9 bases apart. The origin of this receptor is a human patient who received a liver transplant. Where a transplant has occurred, the graft donor may have supplied some of the T cells. This chain joins TRBV5-8 to TRBJ2-3, with no confident D gene call. The sample was CD4+ T cells from blood, taken approximately 25 months after liver transplant. The CDR3 region reads CASSQTGSTDTQYF. The nucleotide sequence reads TGTGCCAGCAGCCAGACTGGGAGCACAGATACGCAGTATTTT.